This is a list of T cell receptor beta chains from one sample in a study of T cell repertoires in cytomegalovirus infection. MiXCR was run by TCRdb on the reads, yielding one entry per CDR3 protein. Of around 210,000 distinct CDR3 sequences listed, roughly 6.5% were seen once; the top ten hold 5.5% to 8%. The sample was PBMCs. These receptor sequences come from a human donor in good health (CMV status not recorded). Some clones in this sample may be carry-over from other donors' samples. Each CDR3 is given with its conserved first and last residue. The order of the fields is V gene, J gene, clone size, D gene, CDR3 length, CDR3 protein, CDR3 DNA. The D gene is left open where the match is weak. Clone sizes are given selectively: once, few, many, or a class where the clone is expanded.

v_gene: TRBV18; j_gene: TRBJ1-6; abundance: few; d_gene: TRBD1; len: 18; CDR3aa: CASSPVGTGEDYNSPLHF; CDR3nt: TGTGCCAGCTCACCAGTCGGGACAGGGGAAGATTATAATTCACCCCTCCACTTT
v_gene: TRBV7-9; j_gene: TRBJ2-1; abundance: many; d_gene: TRBD1; len: 16; CDR3aa: CASSFRQGTSYNEQFF; CDR3nt: TGTGCCAGCAGCTTCCGACAGGGGACTTCCTACAATGAGCAGTTCTTC
v_gene: TRBV30; j_gene: TRBJ1-2; abundance: -; d_gene: -; len: 12; CDR3aa: CAWSRQGGGYTF; CDR3nt: TGTGCCTGGAGTAGGCAGGGAGGTGGCTACACCTTC
v_gene: TRBV7-2; j_gene: TRBJ2-4; abundance: many; d_gene: TRBD1; len: 16; CDR3aa: CASSTAGTGSEGIQYF; CDR3nt: TGTGCCAGCAGCACAGCCGGGACAGGGTCAGAGGGCATTCAGTACTTC
v_gene: TRBV2; j_gene: TRBJ2-2; abundance: many; d_gene: -; len: 16; CDR3aa: CASSVSAGRNTGELFF; CDR3nt: TGTGCCAGCAGTGTGTCGGCAGGGCGAAACACCGGGGAGCTGTTTTTT
v_gene: TRBV5-6; j_gene: TRBJ1-6; abundance: many; d_gene: -; len: 16; CDR3aa: CASSLFQGTHNSPLHF; CDR3nt: TGTGCCAGCAGCCTTTTCCAGGGGACCCATAATTCACCCCTCCACTTT
v_gene: TRBV29-1; j_gene: TRBJ2-2; abundance: many; d_gene: TRBD2; len: 16; CDR3aa: CSGRLRSGGGTGELFF; CDR3nt: TGCAGCGGCCGACTTAGGAGCGGGGGGGGAACCGGGGAGCTGTTTTTT
v_gene: TRBV20-1; j_gene: TRBJ2-3; abundance: many; d_gene: TRBD1; len: 19; CDR3aa: CSASSGQGVLPFSTDTQYF; CDR3nt: TGCAGTGCTAGTTCCGGACAGGGGGTCTTACCGTTCAGCACAGATACGCAGTATTTT
v_gene: TRBV10-3; j_gene: TRBJ2-5; abundance: many; d_gene: -; len: 15; CDR3aa: CAISEPQGPWETQYF; CDR3nt: TGTGCCATCAGTGAGCCCCAGGGGCCGTGGGAGACCCAGTACTTC
v_gene: TRBV7-2; j_gene: TRBJ2-3; abundance: many; d_gene: TRBD2; len: 15; CDR3aa: CASSLGAGGTDTQYF; CDR3nt: TGTGCCAGCAGCTTGGGTGCGGGGGGAACAGATACGCAGTATTTT
v_gene: TRBV12-3/TRBV12-4; j_gene: TRBJ2-2; abundance: many; d_gene: -; len: 14; CDR3aa: CASSFVIRPGELFF; CDR3nt: TGTGCCAGCAGTTTCGTTATCAGACCCGGGGAGCTGTTTTTT
v_gene: TRBV6-1; j_gene: TRBJ2-5; abundance: many; d_gene: TRBD1; len: 14; CDR3aa: CASRIPGQGETQYF; CDR3nt: TGTGCCAGCAGGATACCGGGACAGGGGGAGACCCAGTACTTC
v_gene: TRBV6-5; j_gene: TRBJ2-7; abundance: many; d_gene: -; len: 14; CDR3aa: CASSYSKTAPEQYF; CDR3nt: TGTGCCAGCAGTTACTCTAAGACAGCCCCCGAGCAGTACTTC
v_gene: TRBV30; j_gene: TRBJ1-4; abundance: many; d_gene: -; len: 14; CDR3aa: CACRGVPRDEKLFF; CDR3nt: TGTGCCTGTCGGGGGGTCCCGCGGGATGAAAAACTGTTTTTT
v_gene: TRBV29-1; j_gene: TRBJ2-7; abundance: many; d_gene: TRBD2; len: 14; CDR3aa: CSVLTSRARYEQYF; CDR3nt: TGCAGCGTACTGACTAGCCGGGCTAGGTACGAGCAGTACTTC
v_gene: TRBV23-1; j_gene: TRBJ2-3; abundance: many; d_gene: TRBD2; len: 17; CDR3aa: CASSQGLAGGGVDTQYF; CDR3nt: TGCGCCAGCAGTCAAGGACTAGCGGGGGGGGGAGTAGATACGCAGTATTTT
v_gene: TRBV7-2; j_gene: TRBJ2-1; abundance: many; d_gene: TRBD1; len: 13; CDR3aa: CASSRTGDTEQFF; CDR3nt: TGTGCCAGCAGCCGCACAGGGGACACTGAGCAGTTCTTC
v_gene: TRBV7-2; j_gene: TRBJ2-3; abundance: many; d_gene: -; len: 12; CDR3aa: CASSFDRDTQYF; CDR3nt: TGTGCCAGCAGCTTCGACAGGGATACGCAGTATTTT
v_gene: TRBV20-1; j_gene: TRBJ1-2; abundance: few; d_gene: -; len: 12; CDR3aa: CSAREDWSGYTF; CDR3nt: TGCAGTGCTAGAGAAGATTGGAGCGGCTACACCTTC
v_gene: TRBV15; j_gene: TRBJ2-1; abundance: many; d_gene: -; len: 12; CDR3aa: CATSRATNEQFF; CDR3nt: TGTGCCACCAGCAGAGCGACGAATGAGCAGTTCTTC
v_gene: TRBV7-2; j_gene: TRBJ2-6; abundance: many; d_gene: -; len: 17; CDR3aa: CASSFAGPSSGANVLTF; CDR3nt: TGTGCCAGCAGCTTCGCGGGACCCAGCTCTGGGGCCAACGTCCTGACTTTC
v_gene: TRBV7-2; j_gene: TRBJ2-3; abundance: many; d_gene: TRBD2; len: 15; CDR3aa: CASSLTSGITDTQYF; CDR3nt: TGTGCCAGCAGCTTAACTAGCGGTATCACAGATACGCAGTATTTT
v_gene: TRBV28; j_gene: TRBJ2-7; abundance: many; d_gene: TRBD1; len: 14; CDR3aa: CASSFLDRDYEQYF; CDR3nt: TGTGCCAGCAGTTTCCTAGACAGGGACTACGAGCAGTACTTC
v_gene: TRBV20-1; j_gene: TRBJ2-4; abundance: many; d_gene: -; len: 14; CDR3aa: CSATTRIAKNIQYF; CDR3nt: TGCAGTGCTACTACGAGGATAGCCAAAAACATTCAGTACTTC
v_gene: TRBV29-1; j_gene: TRBJ2-1; abundance: many; d_gene: TRBD2; len: 15; CDR3aa: CSVGGGPRTYNEQFF; CDR3nt: TGCAGCGTGGGGGGGGGTCCACGAACATACAATGAGCAGTTCTTC
v_gene: TRBV18; j_gene: TRBJ2-3; abundance: few; d_gene: TRBD1; len: 16; CDR3aa: CASSPGQLRGTDTQYF; CDR3nt: TGTGCCAGCTCACCGGGACAGTTGAGAGGCACAGATACGCAGTATTTT
v_gene: TRBV9; j_gene: TRBJ1-5; abundance: few; d_gene: TRBD1; len: 15; CDR3aa: CASSVGDRINQPQHF; CDR3nt: TGTGCCAGCAGCGTAGGGGACAGGATCAATCAGCCCCAGCATTTT
v_gene: TRBV7-9; j_gene: TRBJ1-2; abundance: -; d_gene: TRBD1; len: 14; CDR3aa: CASSLGRGSYGYTF; CDR3nt: TGTGCCAGCAGCTTAGGCAGGGGGAGCTATGGCTACACCTTC
v_gene: TRBV7-2; j_gene: TRBJ1-1; abundance: many; d_gene: -; len: 13; CDR3aa: CASSLAGRLEAFF; CDR3nt: TGTGCCAGCAGCTTAGCCGGTCGTTTGGAAGCTTTCTTT
v_gene: TRBV7-2; j_gene: TRBJ1-4; abundance: many; d_gene: -; len: 12; CDR3aa: CASSSQGEKLFF; CDR3nt: TGTGCCAGCAGCTCCCAAGGCGAAAAACTGTTTTTT
v_gene: TRBV6-2/TRBV6-3; j_gene: TRBJ2-7; abundance: many; d_gene: TRBD2; len: 18; CDR3aa: CASSYLMVAGADVYEQYF; CDR3nt: TGTGCCAGCAGTTATCTTATGGTAGCGGGGGCCGATGTCTACGAGCAGTACTTC
v_gene: TRBV29-1; j_gene: TRBJ1-1; abundance: -; d_gene: TRBD1; len: 18; CDR3aa: CSVEDPHTTGAPGTEAFF; CDR3nt: TGCAGCGTTGAAGATCCTCATACAACAGGGGCCCCCGGGACTGAAGCTTTCTTT
v_gene: TRBV12-3/TRBV12-4; j_gene: TRBJ2-1; abundance: many; d_gene: -; len: 17; CDR3aa: CASSLAATQGGSNEQFF; CDR3nt: TGTGCCAGCAGTTTAGCAGCTACACAGGGAGGTAGCAATGAGCAGTTCTTC
v_gene: TRBV7-2; j_gene: TRBJ2-5; abundance: many; d_gene: -; len: 11; CDR3aa: CASSLGQTQYF; CDR3nt: TGTGCCAGCAGCCTTGGACAGACCCAGTACTTC
v_gene: TRBV6-1; j_gene: TRBJ1-1; abundance: many; d_gene: -; len: 11; CDR3aa: CASRQRAEAFF; CDR3nt: TGTGCCAGCAGGCAGAGAGCTGAAGCTTTCTTT
v_gene: TRBV28; j_gene: TRBJ2-3; abundance: many; d_gene: TRBD2; len: 14; CDR3aa: CASSPLTSGPTAHF; CDR3nt: TGTGCCAGCAGTCCGCTGACTAGCGGGCCTACCGCCCATTTT
v_gene: TRBV29-1; j_gene: TRBJ2-1; abundance: many; d_gene: -; len: 15; CDR3aa: CSAAGSAPQHNEQFF; CDR3nt: TGCAGCGCCGCTGGCTCCGCGCCACAACACAATGAGCAGTTCTTC
v_gene: TRBV11-2; j_gene: TRBJ1-5; abundance: many; d_gene: -; len: 13; CDR3aa: CASSLVQGMPQHF; CDR3nt: TGTGCCAGCAGCTTAGTTCAGGGAATGCCCCAGCATTTT